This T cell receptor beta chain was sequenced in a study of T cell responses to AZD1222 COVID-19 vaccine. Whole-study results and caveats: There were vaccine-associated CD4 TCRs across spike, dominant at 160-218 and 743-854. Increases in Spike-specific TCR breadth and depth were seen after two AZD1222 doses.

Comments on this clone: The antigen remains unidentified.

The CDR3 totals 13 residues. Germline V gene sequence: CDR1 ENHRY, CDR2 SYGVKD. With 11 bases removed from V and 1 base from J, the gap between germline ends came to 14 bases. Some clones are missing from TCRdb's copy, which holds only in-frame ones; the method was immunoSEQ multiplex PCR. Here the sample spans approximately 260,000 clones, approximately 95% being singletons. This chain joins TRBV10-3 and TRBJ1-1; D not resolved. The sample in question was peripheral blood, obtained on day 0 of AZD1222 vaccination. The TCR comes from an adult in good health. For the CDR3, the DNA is TGTGCCCTCGCGGAAGAGAGGAACACTGAAGCTTTCTTT. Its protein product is CALAEERNTEAFF.